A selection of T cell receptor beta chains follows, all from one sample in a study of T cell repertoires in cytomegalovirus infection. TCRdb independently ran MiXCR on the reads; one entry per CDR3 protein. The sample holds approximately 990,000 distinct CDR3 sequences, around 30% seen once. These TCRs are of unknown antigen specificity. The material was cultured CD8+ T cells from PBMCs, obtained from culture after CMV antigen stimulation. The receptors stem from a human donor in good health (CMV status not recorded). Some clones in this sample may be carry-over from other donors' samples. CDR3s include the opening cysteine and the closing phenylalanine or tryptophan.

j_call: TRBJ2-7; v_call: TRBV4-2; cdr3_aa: CASSQAPYEQYF
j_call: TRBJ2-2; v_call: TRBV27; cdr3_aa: CASSFSRSTGELFF
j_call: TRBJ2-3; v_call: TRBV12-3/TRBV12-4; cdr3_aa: CASSLIAGDTQYF
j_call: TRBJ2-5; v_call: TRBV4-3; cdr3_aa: CASSQGAGEETQYF
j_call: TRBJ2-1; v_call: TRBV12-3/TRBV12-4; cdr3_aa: CASLGSRNEQFF
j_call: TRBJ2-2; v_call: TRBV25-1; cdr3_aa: CASSEYYSGTRAGELFF
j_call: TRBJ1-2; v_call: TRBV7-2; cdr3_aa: CASGDYGYTF
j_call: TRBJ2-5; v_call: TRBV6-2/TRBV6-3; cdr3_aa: CASRDLAGGPGETQYF
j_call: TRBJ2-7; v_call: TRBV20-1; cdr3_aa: CSASPGWGEYEQYF
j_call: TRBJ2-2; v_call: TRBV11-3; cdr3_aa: CASSDEPSGELFF
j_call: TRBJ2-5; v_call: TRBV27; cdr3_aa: CASSLVPGPKRETQYF
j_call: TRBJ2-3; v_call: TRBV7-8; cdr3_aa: CASSRGLTDTQYF
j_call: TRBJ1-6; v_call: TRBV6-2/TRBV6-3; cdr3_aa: CASSRDHLPRIGDNSPLHF
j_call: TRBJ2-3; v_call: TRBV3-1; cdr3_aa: CASSPGPGLAGTTDTQYF
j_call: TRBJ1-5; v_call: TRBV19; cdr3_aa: CASSLSGQLNQPQHF
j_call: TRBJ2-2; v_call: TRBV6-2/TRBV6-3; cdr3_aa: CASRTMVDSRTGELFF
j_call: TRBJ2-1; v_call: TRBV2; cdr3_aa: CASIRGMNEQFF
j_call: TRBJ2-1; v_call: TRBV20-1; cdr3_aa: CSAPRDNYNEQFF
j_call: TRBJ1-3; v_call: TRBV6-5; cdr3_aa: CASSSPLTASGNTIYF
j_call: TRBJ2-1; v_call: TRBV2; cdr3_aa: CASSGGYEFF
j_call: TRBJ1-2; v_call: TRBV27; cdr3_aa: CASSQGGTGVYGYTF
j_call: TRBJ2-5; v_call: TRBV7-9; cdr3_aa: CASSHAGTAPETQYF
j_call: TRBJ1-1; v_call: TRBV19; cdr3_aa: CASSIVLANLMNTEAFF
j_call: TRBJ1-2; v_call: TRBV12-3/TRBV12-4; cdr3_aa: CASSQRQGFEGYTF
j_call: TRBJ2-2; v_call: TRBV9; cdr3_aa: CASSVGQGAGGELFF
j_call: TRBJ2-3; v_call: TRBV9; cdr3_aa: CASSIHRDSPRDTQYF
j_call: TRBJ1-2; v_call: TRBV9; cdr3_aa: CASSDPRDASPKGYTF
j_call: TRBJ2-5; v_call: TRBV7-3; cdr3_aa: CVSSPGDYPETQYF
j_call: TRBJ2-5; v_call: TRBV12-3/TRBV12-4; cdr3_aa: CASNLSQRGKETQYF
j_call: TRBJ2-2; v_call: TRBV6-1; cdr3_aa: CASSESGRNLNTGELFF
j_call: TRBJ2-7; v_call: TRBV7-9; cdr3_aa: CASSLRGSTPYSYEQYF
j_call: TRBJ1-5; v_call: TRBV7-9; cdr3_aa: CASSVGGDNQPQHF
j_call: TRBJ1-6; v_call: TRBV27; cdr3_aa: CASSPPSVGGGSPLHF
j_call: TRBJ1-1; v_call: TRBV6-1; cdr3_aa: CASSYGWQMNTEAFF
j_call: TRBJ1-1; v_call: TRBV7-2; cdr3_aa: CVSAETGGTEAFF
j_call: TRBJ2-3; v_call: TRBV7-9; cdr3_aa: CASSLVSGTTSTDTQYF
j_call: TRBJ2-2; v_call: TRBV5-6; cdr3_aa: CASSSRTGGNTGELFF
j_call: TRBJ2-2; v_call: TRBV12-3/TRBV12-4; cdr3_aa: CASSLPGTGIGNTGELFF
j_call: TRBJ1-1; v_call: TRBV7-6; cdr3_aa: CASSLAGGRRTEAFF
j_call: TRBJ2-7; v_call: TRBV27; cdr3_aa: CASSPGWGDYEQYF
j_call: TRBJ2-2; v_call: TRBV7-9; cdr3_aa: CASSTGTDTGELFF
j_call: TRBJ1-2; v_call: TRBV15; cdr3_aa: CATSTQGYGYTF
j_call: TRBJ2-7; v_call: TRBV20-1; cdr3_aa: CSARDWRNGGPAYEQYF
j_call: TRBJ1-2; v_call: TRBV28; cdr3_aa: CASSYDSFVGSLYGYTF
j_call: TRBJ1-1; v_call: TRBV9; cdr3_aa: CASGAGPQGAGAGTEAFF
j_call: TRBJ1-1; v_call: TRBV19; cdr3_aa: CASTALPGQGKTEAFF
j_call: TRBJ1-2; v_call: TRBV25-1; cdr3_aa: CASSEYFGDRDDGYTF
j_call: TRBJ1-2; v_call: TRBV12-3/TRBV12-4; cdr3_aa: CASRGGRAYGYTF
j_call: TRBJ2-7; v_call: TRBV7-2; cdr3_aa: CASSTGDRGYEQYF
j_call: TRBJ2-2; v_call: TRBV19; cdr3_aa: CASSIGQGGTGELFF
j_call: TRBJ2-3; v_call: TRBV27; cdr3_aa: CASSLSSSGVGLDTQYF
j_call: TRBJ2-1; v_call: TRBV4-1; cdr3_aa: CASSLLHEQNEQFF
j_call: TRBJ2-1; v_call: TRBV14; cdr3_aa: CASSQVMDRAGVYNEQFF
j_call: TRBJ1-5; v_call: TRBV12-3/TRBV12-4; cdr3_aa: CASSLRFDQPQHF
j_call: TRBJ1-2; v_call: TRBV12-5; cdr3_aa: CASGLGASVTF
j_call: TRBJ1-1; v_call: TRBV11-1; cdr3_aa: CASSLERPEAFF
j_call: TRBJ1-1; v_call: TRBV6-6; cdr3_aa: CASTTVNEAFF
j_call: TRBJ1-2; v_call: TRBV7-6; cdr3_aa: CASSPGVGDYGYTF
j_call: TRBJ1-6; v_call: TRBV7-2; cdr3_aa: CASSLARFAGLYSGSPLHF
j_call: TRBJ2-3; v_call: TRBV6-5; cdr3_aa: CASRYSTAKGVVQYF